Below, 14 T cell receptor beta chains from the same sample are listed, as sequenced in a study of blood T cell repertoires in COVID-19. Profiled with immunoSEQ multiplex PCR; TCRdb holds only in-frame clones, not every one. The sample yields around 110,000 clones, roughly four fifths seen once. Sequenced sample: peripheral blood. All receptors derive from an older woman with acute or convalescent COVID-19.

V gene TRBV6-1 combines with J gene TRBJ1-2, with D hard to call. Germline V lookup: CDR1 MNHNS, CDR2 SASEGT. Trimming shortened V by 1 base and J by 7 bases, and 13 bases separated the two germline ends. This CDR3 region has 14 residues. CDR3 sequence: CASSEGPQAGGYTF. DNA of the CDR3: TGTGCCAGCAGTGAAGGGCCCCAGGCAGGTGGCTACACCTTC.

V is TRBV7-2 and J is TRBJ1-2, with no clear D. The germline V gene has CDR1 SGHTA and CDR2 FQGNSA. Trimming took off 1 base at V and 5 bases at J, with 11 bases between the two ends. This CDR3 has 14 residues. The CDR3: CASSLDGLPYGYTF. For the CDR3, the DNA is TGTGCCAGCAGCTTAGACGGGTTACCTTATGGCTACACCTTC.

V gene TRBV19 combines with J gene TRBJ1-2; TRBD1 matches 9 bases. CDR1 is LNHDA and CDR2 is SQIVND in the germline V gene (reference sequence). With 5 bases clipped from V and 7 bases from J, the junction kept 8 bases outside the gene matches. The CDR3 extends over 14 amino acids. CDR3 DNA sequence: TGTGCCAGTAGTCAAGGGACAGGGAGTCGTGGCTACACCTTC. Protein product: CASSQGTGSRGYTF.

Written as DNA, the CDR3 is TGCGCCAGCAGCTTGGTCGGTGGGGACACCTACGAGCAGTACTTC. The encoded protein is CASSLVGGDTYEQYF. The rearrangement uses TRBV5-1 and TRBJ2-7, with D perhaps matching TRBD1 (6 bases). Germline V CDR1 and CDR2: SGHRS, YFSETQ. With 0 bases removed from V and 2 bases from J, the gap between germline ends came to 12 bases. CDR3 length: 15 amino acids.

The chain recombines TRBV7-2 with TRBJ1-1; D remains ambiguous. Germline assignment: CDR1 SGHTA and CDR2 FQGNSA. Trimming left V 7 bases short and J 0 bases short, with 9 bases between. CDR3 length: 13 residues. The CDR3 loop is CASKKAMNTEAFF. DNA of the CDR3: TGTGCCAGCAAAAAAGCCATGAACACTGAAGCTTTCTTT.

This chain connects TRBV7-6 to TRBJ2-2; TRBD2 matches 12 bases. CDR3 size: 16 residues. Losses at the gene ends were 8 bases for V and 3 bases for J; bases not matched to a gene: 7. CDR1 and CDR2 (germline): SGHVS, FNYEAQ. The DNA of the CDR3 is TGTGCCAGCGCCCTAGCGGGGGGGCGGCACACCGGGGAGCTGTTTTTT. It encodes CASALAGGRHTGELFF.

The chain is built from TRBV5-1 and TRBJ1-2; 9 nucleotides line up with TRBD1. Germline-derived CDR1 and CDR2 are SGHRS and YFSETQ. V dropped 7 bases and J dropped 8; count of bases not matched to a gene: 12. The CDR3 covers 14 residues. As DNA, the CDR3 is TGCGCCAGCGGAGATAACAGGGGGCCGGGAGGCTACACCTTC. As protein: CASGDNRGPGGYTF. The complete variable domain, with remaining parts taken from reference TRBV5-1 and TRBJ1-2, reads KAGVTQTPRYLIKTRGQQVTLSCSPISGHRSVSWYQQTPGQGLQFLFEYFSETQRNKGNFPGRFSGRQFSNSRSEMNVSTLELGDSALYLCASGDNRGPGGYTFGSGTRLTVV.

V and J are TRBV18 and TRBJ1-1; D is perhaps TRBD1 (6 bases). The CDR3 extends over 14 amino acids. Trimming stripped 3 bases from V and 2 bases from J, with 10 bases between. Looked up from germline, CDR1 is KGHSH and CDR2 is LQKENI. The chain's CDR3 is CASSPRGLNTEAFF. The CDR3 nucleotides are TGTGCCAGCTCACCCAGGGGCCTTAACACTGAAGCTTTCTTT.

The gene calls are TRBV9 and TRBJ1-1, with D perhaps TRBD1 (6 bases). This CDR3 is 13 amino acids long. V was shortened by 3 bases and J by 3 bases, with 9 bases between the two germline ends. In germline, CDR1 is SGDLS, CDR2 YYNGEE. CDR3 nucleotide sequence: TGTGCCAGCAGCGCACAGGGTTACACTGAAGCTTTCTTT. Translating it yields CASSAQGYTEAFF.

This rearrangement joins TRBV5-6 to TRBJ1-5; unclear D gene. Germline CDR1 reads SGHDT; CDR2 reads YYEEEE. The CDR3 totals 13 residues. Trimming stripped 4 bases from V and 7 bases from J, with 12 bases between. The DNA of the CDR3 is TGTGCCAGCAGCGTGGACCAGCGGCAGCCCCAGCATTTT. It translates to CASSVDQRQPQHF. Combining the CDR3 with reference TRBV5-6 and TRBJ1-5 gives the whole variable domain DAGVTQSPTHLIKTRGQQVTLRCSPKSGHDTVSWYQQALGQGPQFIFQYYEEEERQRGNFPDRFSGHQFPNYSSELNVNALLLGDSALYLCASSVDQRQPQHFGDGTRLSIL.

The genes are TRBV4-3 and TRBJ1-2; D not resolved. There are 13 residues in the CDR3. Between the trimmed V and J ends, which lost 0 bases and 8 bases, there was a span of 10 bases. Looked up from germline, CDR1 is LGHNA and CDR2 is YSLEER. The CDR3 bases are TGCGCCAGCAGCCAAGATCGCGGGAGCGGCTACACCTTC. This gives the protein CASSQDRGSGYTF.

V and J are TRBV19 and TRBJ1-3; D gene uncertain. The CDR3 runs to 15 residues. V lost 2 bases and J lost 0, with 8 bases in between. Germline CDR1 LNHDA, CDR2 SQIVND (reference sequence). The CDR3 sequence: CASSIWQDSGNTIYF. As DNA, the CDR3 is TGTGCCAGTAGTATATGGCAGGACTCTGGAAACACCATATATTTT.

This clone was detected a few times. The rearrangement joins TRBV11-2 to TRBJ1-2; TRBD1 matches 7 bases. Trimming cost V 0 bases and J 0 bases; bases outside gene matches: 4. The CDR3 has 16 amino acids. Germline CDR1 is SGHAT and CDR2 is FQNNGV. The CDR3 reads CASSLEGGNPNYGYTF. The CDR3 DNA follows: TGTGCCAGCAGCTTAGAAGGGGGCAACCCTAACTATGGCTACACCTTC.

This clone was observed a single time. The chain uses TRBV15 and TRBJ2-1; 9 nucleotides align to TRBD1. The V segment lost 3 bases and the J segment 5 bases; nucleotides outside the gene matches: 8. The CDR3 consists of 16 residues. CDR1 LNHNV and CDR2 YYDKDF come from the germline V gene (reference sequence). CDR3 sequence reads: CATSRDDRGYDNEQFF. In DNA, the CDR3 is TGTGCCACCAGCAGGGATGACAGGGGGTACGACAATGAGCAGTTCTTC. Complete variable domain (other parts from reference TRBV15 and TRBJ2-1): DAMVIQNPRYQVTQFGKPVTLSCSQTLNHNVMYWYQQKSSQAPKLLFHYYDKDFNNEADTPDNFQSRRPNTSFCFLDIRSPGLGDTAMYLCATSRDDRGYDNEQFFGPGTRLTVL.